This record covers a single T cell receptor (beta chain). Methods used by the authors: Estimation of nucleated cell counts relied on the amplification of reference gene primers. The assay was immunoSEQ multiplex PCR, and TCRdb's table has in-frame clones only and misses some. V and J calls plus clone size are reproduced from that table; the DNA served to infer D and trimming. The table shows some 31,000 clones, with roughly 90% occurring only once. Germline-derived CDR1 and CDR2 are MDHEN and SYDVKM. V dropped 5 bases and J dropped 2 bases, with 10 bases sitting between them. The CDR3 contains 14 residues. This entry comes from a study of blood T cell repertoires in COVID-19.

The sequencing input was peripheral blood. This clonotype originated in a man in his fifties or sixties with active COVID-19. The rearrangement uses TRBV28 and TRBJ1-5; D perhaps matches TRBD1 (6 bases). The DNA for the CDR3 is TGTGCCAGCAGTACAGGGATGGGCAATCAGCCCCAGCATTTT. Protein sequence: CASSTGMGNQPQHF.